The next 18 T cell receptor beta chains were all read from a single sample in a study of T cells after posttransplantation cyclophosphamide. TCRdb's copy holds only in-frame clones and misses some; the assay was immunoSEQ multiplex PCR. This record lists roughly 8,000 clones, none seen once only, and the top ten clones contain about 10%. Cyclophosphamide on days +3 and +4 followed busulfan-fludarabine conditioning and a marrow graft. The material was PBMCs, obtained after allogeneic stem cell transplant with posttransplant cyclophosphamide. The receptors were sampled from a female patient aged 45 to 65 who received an allogeneic stem cell transplant from a related donor, was CMV-positive, and had no GVHD. Some T cells here may be from the graft donor.

In its sample, this clone was seen many times. The J gene is TRBJ1-1, the V gene TRBV19; D is undetermined. Germline assignment: CDR1 LNHDA and CDR2 SQIVND (reference sequence). V was pared by 5 bases and J by 6 bases, with 16 bases between. This CDR3 is built from 14 residues. CDR3 protein: CASSVYTEGPEAFF. The CDR3 DNA reads as TGTGCCAGTAGTGTATATACAGAGGGCCCTGAAGCTTTCTTT.

About this clone itself: Other DNA sequences in this specimen translate into the identical CDR3. The chain recombines TRBV5-1 with TRBJ2-1; TRBD2 might be the D (6 bases). Germline V gene data show CDR1 as SGHRS and CDR2 as YFSETQ. V lost 7 bases and J 6 bases, leaving 20 bases between the germline ends. The CDR3 contains 15 residues. CDR3 bases: TGCGCCAGCGGGACGAGCGGGTATGGAGTCAATGAGCAGTTCTTC. Protein product: CASGTSGYGVNEQFF.

This clone was seen at least ten times. The V and J genes are TRBV5-6 and TRBJ2-3; TRBD2 aligns across 12 bases. V gave up 6 bases and J gave up 4 bases; unmatched junction bases: 9. Germline V gene data show CDR1 as SGHDT and CDR2 as YYEEEE. This CDR3 region has 16 residues. The CDR3 spells CASIKLLAGGPDTQYF. In DNA, the CDR3 is TGTGCCAGCATCAAACTTCTAGCGGGAGGGCCAGATACGCAGTATTTT.

This clone was detected many times. This chain uses TRBV28 with TRBJ2-2; 14 bases map to TRBD2. V was pared by 8 bases and J by 6 bases, with 5 bases of the junction left unmatched. CDR1 is MDHEN, CDR2 SYDVKM, per germline. This CDR3 has 15 amino acids. The DNA for the CDR3 is TGTGCCAGCGGGGGGACTAGCGGGAGATCCGGGGAGCTGTTTTTT. Protein product: CASGGTSGRSGELFF.

This clone was recorded at least ten times. This chain connects TRBV4-2 to TRBJ2-1; weak D call: TRBD2 (6 bases). In germline, CDR1 is LGHNA, CDR2 YNFKEQ. This CDR3 region has 20 residues. Trimming shortened V by 1 base and J by 6 bases, and 28 bases separated the two germline ends. CDR3 coding DNA: TGTGCCAGCAGCCAAGGAGCGCTCCGGGACTTCAAAAATTACGGCAATGAGCAGTTCTTC. Translation: CASSQGALRDFKNYGNEQFF.

This clone was observed at least ten times. The chain is built from TRBV6-4 and TRBJ2-4; maybe TRBD2 (7 bases). Germline V gene sequence: CDR1 MRHNA, CDR2 SNTAGT. V shed 4 bases and J shed 8 bases, with 12 bases lying between them. The CDR3 is 13 amino acids. CDR3 sequence reads: CASSARGGDIQYF. For the CDR3, the DNA is TGTGCCAGCAGTGCCAGGGGAGGGGACATTCAGTACTTC.

This clone has at least ten counts. The J gene is TRBJ1-1, the V gene TRBV6-5; the match to TRBD1 covers 7 bases. The germline V gene encodes CDR1 MNHEY and CDR2 SVGAGI. J lost 4 bases, V lost 0 bases, and 5 bases had no gene match. This CDR3 is 15 amino acids long. The CDR3: CASSYSGGEGTEAFF. CDR3 coding DNA: TGTGCCAGCAGTTACTCAGGGGGCGAGGGCACTGAAGCTTTCTTT.

This clone was picked up many times. The gene calls are TRBV6-5 and TRBJ2-6; D is unresolved. V was cut by 6 bases and J by 0 bases, with 6 bases left in between. The CDR3 has 14 residues. Germline V CDR1 and CDR2: MNHEY, SVGAGI. The CDR3 loop reads CASSAGSGANVLTF. CDR3 nucleotides: TGTGCCAGCAGCGCAGGCTCTGGGGCCAACGTCCTGACTTTC.

This clone has at least ten counts. The gene calls are TRBV12-3 or TRBV12-4 and TRBJ1-2; no clear D. The CDR3 loop spans 14 amino acids. The V end was cut by 6 bases, the J end by 4 bases, with 15 bases between. The chain's CDR3 is CASSHTPEAYGYTF. DNA of the CDR3: TGTGCCAGCAGCCATACACCTGAGGCCTATGGCTACACCTTC.

In its sample, this clone was seen many times. The chain has TRBV6-5 and TRBJ2-5; D is perhaps TRBD2 (6 bases). The CDR3 sequence is 12 residues long. The germline V and J ends were trimmed by 4 bases and 6 bases, with 9 bases remaining between them. CDR1 and CDR2 from the germline V gene are MNHEY and SVGAGI. The CDR3 sequence is CASSLGGQTQYF. CDR3 sequence (DNA): TGTGCCAGCAGTTTGGGGGGTCAGACCCAGTACTTC.

This clone was seen ten or more times. This chain links TRBV19 with TRBJ1-1; D is perhaps TRBD1 (6 bases). The CDR3 length is 14 residues. V was clipped by 6 bases and J by 6 bases, with 17 bases between them. Germline values: CDR1 LNHDA, CDR2 SQIVND (reference sequence). This CDR3 is CASRPRQDMAEAFF. The CDR3 nucleotides read TGTGCCAGTAGACCCAGACAGGATATGGCTGAAGCTTTCTTT.

This clone has at least ten counts. The chain uses TRBV28 and TRBJ1-1, with D possibly matching TRBD1 (6 bases). The germline V gene has CDR1 MDHEN and CDR2 SYDVKM. The CDR3 has 15 residues. Trimming removed 5 bases at V and 1 base at J, with 14 bases between. CDR3 bases: TGTGCCAGCAGTCCTTCGTGGGGGCCGAACACTGAAGCTTTCTTT. Its protein product is CASSPSWGPNTEAFF.

This clone was seen at least ten times. V and J are TRBV7-2 and TRBJ2-5; D perhaps matches TRBD2 (6 bases). Germline V gene data show CDR1 as SGHTA and CDR2 as FQGNSA. Deletions cut 5 bases from V and 5 bases from J, with 18 bases between. CDR3 length: 15 amino acids. The CDR3 sequence: CASSHPGGPWETQYF. The CDR3 DNA reads as TGTGCCAGCAGCCACCCCGGAGGGCCATGGGAGACCCAGTACTTC.

This clone was recorded many times. The chain combines TRBV5-6 with TRBJ1-2; a possible D gene is TRBD1 (6 bases). The CDR3 is 16 amino acids. The V gene lost 6 bases and the J gene lost 4 bases, with 22 bases spanning the gap. Germline V lookup: CDR1 SGHDT, CDR2 YYEEEE. The CDR3 sequence is CASILLGAVIPYGYTF. As DNA, the CDR3 is TGTGCCAGCATCCTCCTGGGGGCAGTAATCCCCTATGGCTACACCTTC.

Sample share makes this clone medium-sized (0.01 to 0.1%). V is TRBV12-3 or TRBV12-4 and J is TRBJ1-1; D perhaps matches TRBD1 (6 bases). The CDR3 has 14 amino acids. V was pared by 3 bases and J by 1 base, with 9 bases between. CDR3 nucleotide sequence: TGTGCCAGCAGTTTTTCGGGACAGAACACTGAAGCTTTCTTT. It specifies CASSFSGQNTEAFF.

This clone was recorded many times. The chain has TRBV6-1 and TRBJ1-1, with TRBD1 as a possible D gene (5 bases). The CDR3 is 16 amino acids. The germline V gene has CDR1 MNHNS and CDR2 SASEGT. V lost 3 bases and J 0 bases, leaving 14 bases between the germline ends. The CDR3 loop reads CASSDKRGWMNTEAFF. As DNA, the CDR3 is TGTGCCAGCAGTGATAAGAGGGGTTGGATGAACACTGAAGCTTTCTTT.

This clone occurred many times. The CDR3 DNA is TGTGCCAGCAGTTTTGGACTAGTGAACACCGGGGAGCTGTTTTTT. This gives the protein CASSFGLVNTGELFF. The V and J genes are TRBV12-3 or TRBV12-4 and TRBJ2-2; 7 bases align to TRBD2. CDR3 length: 15 amino acids. The V and J ends lost 3 bases and 1 base, in that order; junction bases with no gene match: 2.

At least ten counts were recorded for this clone. The chain uses TRBV7-9 and TRBJ2-7; weak D call: TRBD1 (5 bases). Germline loops: CDR1 SEHNR, CDR2 FQNEAQ (reference sequence). Trimming cost V 1 base and J 5 bases, with 9 bases left between them. The CDR3 runs to 13 residues. CDR3 in DNA: TGTGCCAGCAGCTTAGAAGCCAGGGACGAGCAGTACTTC. Protein product: CASSLEARDEQYF.